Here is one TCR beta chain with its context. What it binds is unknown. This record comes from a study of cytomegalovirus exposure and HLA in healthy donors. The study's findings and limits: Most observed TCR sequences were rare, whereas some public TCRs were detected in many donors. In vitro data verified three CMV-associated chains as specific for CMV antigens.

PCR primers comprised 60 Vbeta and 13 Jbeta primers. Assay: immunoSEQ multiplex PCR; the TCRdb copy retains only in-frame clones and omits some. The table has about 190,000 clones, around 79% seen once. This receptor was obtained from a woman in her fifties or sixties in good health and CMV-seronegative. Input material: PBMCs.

The CDR3 here is CASSENSQNQPQHF. The CDR3 region has the DNA TGCGCCAGCAGTGAGAACAGCCAAAATCAGCCCCAGCATTTT. The gene calls are TRBV10-2 and TRBJ1-5; D remains ambiguous. Per germline, CDR1 WSHSY and CDR2 SAAADI. Trimming removed 2 bases at V and 4 bases at J, with 9 bases between. This CDR3 has 14 residues.